This TCR beta chain appears in the sequencing data of a study of control samples from healthy donors and cancer patients. Generated by immunoSEQ multiplex PCR, the TCRdb table keeps only in-frame clones and is missing some. The data hold 100,000 to 150,000 clones, with over 75% observed a single time. Trimming stripped 2 bases from V and 9 bases from J, with 8 bases between. The CDR3 runs to 12 residues. Looked up from germline, CDR1 is SGHTA and CDR2 is FQGTGA. Material: blood. The receptor was derived from a man aged 18 to 29 in good health. The chain employs TRBV7-3 and TRBJ2-1; D is undetermined. CDR3 residues: CASSLGMGEQFF. CDR3 DNA sequence: TGTGCCAGCAGCTTAGGCATGGGTGAGCAGTTCTTC. The whole variable domain, filled in from reference TRBV7-3 and TRBJ2-1, reads GAGVSQTPSNKVTEKGKYVELRCDPISGHTALYWYRQSLGQGPEFLIYFQGTGAADDSGLPNDRFFAVRPEGSVSTLKIQRTERGDSAVYLCASSLGMGEQFFGPGTRLTVL.